This T cell receptor beta chain derives from a study of shared clonotypes between healthy human individuals. Regarding the study as a whole: Investigators expected sequencing depth to affect clonotype sharing among donors. Sharing across several donors was seen in 4% to 6.5% of naive CD4 clonotypes.

The study separated CD4+ cells into CD45RA+ naive and CD45RA-negative memory subsets. In replicate PCRs of sorted subsets, approximately 200 ng DNA, 29,000 or so T cell genomes, was used. The repertoire was sequenced with immunoSEQ multiplex PCR; TCRdb's copy has only in-frame clones and lacks some. The sample gives 2 million to 2.5 million clones, around 92% of which show up once; 0.3% to 0.45% is in the top ten. The CDR3 has 13 residues. Losses at the gene ends were 6 bases for V and 6 bases for J; bases not matched to a gene: 3. Germline values: CDR1 WSHSY, CDR2 SAAADI. As concerns this clone: Antigen specificity is unknown.

The V gene is TRBV10-2, the J gene TRBJ2-3; 10 bases are shared with TRBD1. The sequence came from a young man in good health. Some clones in this sample may be carry-over from other donors' samples. Sequenced material: naive CD4+ T cells from PBMCs. Subset: CD45RA+ positively selected. The DNA for the CDR3 is TGCGCCAGCAGCCAGGACAGGGGGGATACGCAGTATTTT. It codes for CASSQDRGDTQYF.